This T cell receptor beta chain was documented in a study of T cell repertoires in cytomegalovirus infection (dated by TCRdb to the late 2010s). Describing the broader study: The peptide stimulations were aimed at well-studied HLA-B-restricted epitopes as well as recently identified HLA-C-restricted CMV epitopes, whose presentation resists viral immunomodulation. Because public TCR beta signatures pointed to carriage of CMV infection together with the matching HLA type, the HLA type of each donor mattered for the analysis. Overall study outcomes, separate from this receptor: In both this cohort and an independent cohort of 300 to 450 donors, the cumulative frequency of public TCR beta family members distinguished carriers of CMV infection plus the relevant HLA type. The ex vivo response was dominated by HLA-C-restricted CMV-specific TCR beta clonotypes, which also provided the single most frequent clonotype in two of eight donors.

Deletion took 5 bases off V and 3 bases off J, with a span of 7 bases between the germline ends. The CDR3 has 13 amino acids, counting the end cysteine and phenylalanine. Solely the CDR3 DNA is kept, with 39 bases framed from the first base. CDR1 is given as KGHSH and CDR2 as LQKENI, both from the germline V gene. The sequencer was an Illumina HiSeq 1500. In TCRdb, the public reads were trimmed at Q25 with fastp and aligned with MiXCR, with productive beta chains retained. One record per CDR3 amino acid sequence lists the most common genes and DNA. This sample has approximately 120,000 distinct CDR3 sequences in its table, and 32% of those were observed once. The ten largest clonotypes hold around 54% of the sample. This sample's treatment or condition label indicates: in vitro stimulation with specific CMV peptide epitopes to enrich CMV-specific T cells. About this clonotype: Its cognate antigen has yet to be identified. Base qualities are not recorded, but no much larger clone differs from it by a single base.

The sequence is built from TRBV18 and TRBJ2-2; the D gene is not confidently resolved. The sample here was CD8+ T cells from cultured PBMCs, taken from culture after CMV antigen stimulation. The TCR was taken from a human donor in good health (CMV status not recorded). Some clones in this sample may be carry-over from other donors' samples. The sequenced DNA is TGTGCCAGCTCAGAATCTTACACCGGGGAGCTGTTTTTT. It is translated as CASSESYTGELFF.